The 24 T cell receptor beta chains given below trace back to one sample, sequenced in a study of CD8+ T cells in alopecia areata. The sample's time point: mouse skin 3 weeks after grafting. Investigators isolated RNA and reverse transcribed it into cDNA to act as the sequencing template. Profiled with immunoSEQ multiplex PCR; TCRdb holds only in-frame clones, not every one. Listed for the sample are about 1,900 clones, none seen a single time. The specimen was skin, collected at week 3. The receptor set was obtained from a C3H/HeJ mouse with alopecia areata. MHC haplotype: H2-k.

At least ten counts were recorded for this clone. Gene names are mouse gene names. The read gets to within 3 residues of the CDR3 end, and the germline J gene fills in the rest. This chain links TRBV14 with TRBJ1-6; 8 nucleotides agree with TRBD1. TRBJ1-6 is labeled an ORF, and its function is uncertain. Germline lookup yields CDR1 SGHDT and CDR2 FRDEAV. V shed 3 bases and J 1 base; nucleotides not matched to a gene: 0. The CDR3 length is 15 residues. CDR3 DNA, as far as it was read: TGTGCCAGCAGTTCAGGGGGCTCCTATAATTCGCCC. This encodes CASSSGGSYNSP. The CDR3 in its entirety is CASSSGGSYNSPLYF.

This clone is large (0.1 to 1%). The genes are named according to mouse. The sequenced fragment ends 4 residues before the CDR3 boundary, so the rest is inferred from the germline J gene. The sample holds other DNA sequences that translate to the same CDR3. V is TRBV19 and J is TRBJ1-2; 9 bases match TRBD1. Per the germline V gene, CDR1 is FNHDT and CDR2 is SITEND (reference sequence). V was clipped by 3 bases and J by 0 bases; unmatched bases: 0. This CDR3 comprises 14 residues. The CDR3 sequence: CASSRDRANSDYTF. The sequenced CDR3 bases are TGTGCCAGCAGTAGGGACAGGGCAAACTCC.

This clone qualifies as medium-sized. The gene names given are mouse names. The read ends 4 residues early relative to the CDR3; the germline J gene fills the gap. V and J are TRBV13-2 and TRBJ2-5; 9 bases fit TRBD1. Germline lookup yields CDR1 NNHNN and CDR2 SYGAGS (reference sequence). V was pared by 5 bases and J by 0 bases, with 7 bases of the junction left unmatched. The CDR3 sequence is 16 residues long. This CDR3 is CASGPDRGLNQDTQYF. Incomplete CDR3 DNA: TGTGCCAGCGGCCCGGACAGGGGCCTTAACCAAGAC.

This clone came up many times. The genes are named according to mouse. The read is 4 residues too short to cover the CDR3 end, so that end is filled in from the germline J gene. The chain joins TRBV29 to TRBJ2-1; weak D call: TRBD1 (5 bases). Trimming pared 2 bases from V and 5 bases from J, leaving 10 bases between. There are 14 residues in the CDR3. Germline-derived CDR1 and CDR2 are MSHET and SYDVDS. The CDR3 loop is CASSLGGVDAEQFF. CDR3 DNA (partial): TGTGCTAGCAGTTTAGGAGGGGTGGATGCT.

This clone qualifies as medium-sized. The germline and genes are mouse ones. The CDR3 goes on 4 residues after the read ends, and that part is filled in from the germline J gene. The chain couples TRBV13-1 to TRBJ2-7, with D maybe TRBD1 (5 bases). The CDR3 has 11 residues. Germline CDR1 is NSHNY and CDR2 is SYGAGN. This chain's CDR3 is CASTDNYEQYF. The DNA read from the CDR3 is TGTGCCAGCACGGACAATTAT.

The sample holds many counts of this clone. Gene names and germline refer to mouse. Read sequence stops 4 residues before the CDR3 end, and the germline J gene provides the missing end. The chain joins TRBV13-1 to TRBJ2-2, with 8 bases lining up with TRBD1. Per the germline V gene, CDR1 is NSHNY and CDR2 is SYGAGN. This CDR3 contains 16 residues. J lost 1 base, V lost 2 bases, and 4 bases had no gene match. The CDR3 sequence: CASSDPGQGNTGQLYF. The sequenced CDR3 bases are TGTGCCAGCAGTGACCCCGGACAGGGAAACACCGGG.

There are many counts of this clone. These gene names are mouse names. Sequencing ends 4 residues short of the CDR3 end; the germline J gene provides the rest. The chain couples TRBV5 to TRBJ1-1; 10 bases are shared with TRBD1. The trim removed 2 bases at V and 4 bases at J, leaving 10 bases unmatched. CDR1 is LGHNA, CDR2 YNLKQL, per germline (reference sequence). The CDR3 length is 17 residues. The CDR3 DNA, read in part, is TGTGCCAGCAGCCAAAGCCCGGGACAGGGGTGGGGCACA. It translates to CASSQSPGQGWGT. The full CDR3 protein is CASSQSPGQGWGTEVFF.

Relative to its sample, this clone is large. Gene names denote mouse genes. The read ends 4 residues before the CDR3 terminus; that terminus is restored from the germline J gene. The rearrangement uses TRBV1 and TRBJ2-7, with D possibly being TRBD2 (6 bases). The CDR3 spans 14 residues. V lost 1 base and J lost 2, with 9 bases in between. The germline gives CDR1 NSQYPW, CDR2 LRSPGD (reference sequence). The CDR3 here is CTCSAGWGPYEQYF. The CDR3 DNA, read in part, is TGCACCTGCAGTGCAGGCTGGGGCCCCTAT.

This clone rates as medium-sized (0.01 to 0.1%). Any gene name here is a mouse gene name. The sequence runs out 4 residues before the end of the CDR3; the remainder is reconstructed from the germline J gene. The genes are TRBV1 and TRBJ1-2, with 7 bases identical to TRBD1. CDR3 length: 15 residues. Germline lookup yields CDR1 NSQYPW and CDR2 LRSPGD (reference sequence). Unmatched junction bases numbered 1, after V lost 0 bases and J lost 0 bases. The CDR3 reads CTCSADGTANSDYTF. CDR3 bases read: TGCACCTGCAGTGCAGACGGGACAGCAAACTCC. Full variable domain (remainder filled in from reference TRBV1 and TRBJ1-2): VTLLEQNPRWRLVPRGQAVNLRCILKNSQYPWMSWYQQDLQKQLQWLFTLRSPGDKEVKSLPGADYLATRVTDTELRLQVANMSQGRTLYCTCSADGTANSDYTFGSGTRLLVI.

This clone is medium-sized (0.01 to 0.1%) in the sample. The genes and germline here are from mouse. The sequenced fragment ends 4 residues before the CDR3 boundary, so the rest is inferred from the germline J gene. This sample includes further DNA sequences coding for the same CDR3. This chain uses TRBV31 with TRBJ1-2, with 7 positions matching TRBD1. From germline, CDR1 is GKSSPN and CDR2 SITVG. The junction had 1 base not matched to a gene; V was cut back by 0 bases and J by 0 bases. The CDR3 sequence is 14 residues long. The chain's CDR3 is CAWSLDRANSDYTF. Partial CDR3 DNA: TGTGCCTGGAGTCTAGACAGGGCAAACTCC.

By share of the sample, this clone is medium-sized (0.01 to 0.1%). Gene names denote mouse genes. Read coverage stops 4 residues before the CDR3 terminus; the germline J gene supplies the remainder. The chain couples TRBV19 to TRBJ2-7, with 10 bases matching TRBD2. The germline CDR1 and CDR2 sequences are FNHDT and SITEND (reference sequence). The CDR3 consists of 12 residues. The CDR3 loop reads CASGLGTYEQYF. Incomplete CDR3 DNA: TGTGCTTCGGGACTGGGGACCTAT.

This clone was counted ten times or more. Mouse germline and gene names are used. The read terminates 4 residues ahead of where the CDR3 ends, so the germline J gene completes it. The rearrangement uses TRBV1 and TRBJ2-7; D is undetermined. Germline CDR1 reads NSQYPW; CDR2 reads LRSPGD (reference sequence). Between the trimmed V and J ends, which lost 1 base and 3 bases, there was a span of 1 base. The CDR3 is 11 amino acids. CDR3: CTCSAGYEQYF. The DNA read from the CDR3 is TGCACCTGCAGTGCAGGCTAT.

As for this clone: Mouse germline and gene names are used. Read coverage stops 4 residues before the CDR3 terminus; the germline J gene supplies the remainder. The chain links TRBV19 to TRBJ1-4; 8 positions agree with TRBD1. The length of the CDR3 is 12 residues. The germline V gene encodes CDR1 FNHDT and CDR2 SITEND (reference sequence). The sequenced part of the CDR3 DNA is TGTGCCAGCACCGGACAGGGCGAA. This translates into CASTGQGE. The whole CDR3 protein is CASTGQGERLFF.

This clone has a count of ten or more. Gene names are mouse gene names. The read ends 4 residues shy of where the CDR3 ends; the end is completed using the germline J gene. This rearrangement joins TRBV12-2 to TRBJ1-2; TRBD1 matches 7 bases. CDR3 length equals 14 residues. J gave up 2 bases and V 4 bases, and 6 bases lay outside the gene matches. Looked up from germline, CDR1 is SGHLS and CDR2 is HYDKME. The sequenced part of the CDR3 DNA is TGTGCCAGCTCCCTCGACAGGGTTAACTCC. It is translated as CASSLDRVNS. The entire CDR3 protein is CASSLDRVNSDYTF.

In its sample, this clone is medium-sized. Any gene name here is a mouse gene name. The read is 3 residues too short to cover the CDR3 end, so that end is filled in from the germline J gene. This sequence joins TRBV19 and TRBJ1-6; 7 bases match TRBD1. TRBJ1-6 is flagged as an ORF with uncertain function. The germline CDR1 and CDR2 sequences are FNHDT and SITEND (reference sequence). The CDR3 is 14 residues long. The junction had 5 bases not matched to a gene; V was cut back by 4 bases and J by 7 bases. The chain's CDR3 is CASSADRVNSPLYF. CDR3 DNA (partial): TGTGCCAGCAGTGCCGACAGGGTCAATTCGCCC.

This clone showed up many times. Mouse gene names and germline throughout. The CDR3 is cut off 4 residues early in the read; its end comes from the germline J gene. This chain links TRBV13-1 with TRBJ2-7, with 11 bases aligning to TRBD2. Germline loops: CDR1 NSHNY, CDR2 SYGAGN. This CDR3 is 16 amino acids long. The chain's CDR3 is CASSDKTGDWGYEQYF. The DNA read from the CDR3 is TGTGCCAGCAGTGATAAGACTGGGGACTGGGGGTAT.

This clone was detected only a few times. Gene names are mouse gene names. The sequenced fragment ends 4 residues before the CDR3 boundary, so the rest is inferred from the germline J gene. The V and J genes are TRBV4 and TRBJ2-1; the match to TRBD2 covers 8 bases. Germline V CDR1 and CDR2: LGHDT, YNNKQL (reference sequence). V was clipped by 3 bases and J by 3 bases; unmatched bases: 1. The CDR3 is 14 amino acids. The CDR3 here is CASSYLGGYAEQFF. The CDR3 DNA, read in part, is TGTGCCAGCAGCTACCTGGGGGGCTATGCT.

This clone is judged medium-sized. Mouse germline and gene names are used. The sequenced part of the CDR3 DNA is TGTGCCAGCAACCAACTGGGGAACTATGCT. Protein product: CASNQLGNYA. The CDR3, in full, reads CASNQLGNYAEQFF. The rearrangement links TRBV13-3 to TRBJ2-1, with TRBD2 matching over 7 bases. The CDR3 is cut off 4 residues early in the read; its end comes from the germline J gene. The CDR3 has 14 residues. Germline lookup yields CDR1 NNHDY and CDR2 SYVADS. The junction had 4 bases not matched to a gene; V was cut back by 6 bases and J by 1 base.

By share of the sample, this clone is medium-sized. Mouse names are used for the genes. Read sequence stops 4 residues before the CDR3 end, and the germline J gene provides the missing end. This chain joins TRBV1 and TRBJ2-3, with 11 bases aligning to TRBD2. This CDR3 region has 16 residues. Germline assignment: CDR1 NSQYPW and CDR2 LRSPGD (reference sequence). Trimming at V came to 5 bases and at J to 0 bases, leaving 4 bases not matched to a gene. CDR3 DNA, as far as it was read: TGCACCTGCAGTACGGACTGGGGGGTGAGTGCAGAA. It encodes CTCSTDWGVSAE. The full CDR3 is CTCSTDWGVSAETLYF.

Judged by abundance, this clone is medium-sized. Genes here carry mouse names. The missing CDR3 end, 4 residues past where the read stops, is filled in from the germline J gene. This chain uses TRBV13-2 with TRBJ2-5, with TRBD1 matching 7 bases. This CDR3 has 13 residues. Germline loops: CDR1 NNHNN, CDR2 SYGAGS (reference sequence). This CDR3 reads CASGEQDRDTQYF. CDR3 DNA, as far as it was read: TGTGCCAGCGGTGAACAGGACAGGGAC.

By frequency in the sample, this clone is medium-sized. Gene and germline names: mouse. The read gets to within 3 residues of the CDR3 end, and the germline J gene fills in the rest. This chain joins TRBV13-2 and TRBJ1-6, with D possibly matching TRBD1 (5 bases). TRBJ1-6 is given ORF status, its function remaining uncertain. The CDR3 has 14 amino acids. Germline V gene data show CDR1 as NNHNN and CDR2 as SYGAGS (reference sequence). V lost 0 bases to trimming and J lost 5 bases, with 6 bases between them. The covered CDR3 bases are TGTGCCAGCGGTGATGCAGGGCATAATTCGCCC. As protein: CASGDAGHNSP. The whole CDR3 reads CASGDAGHNSPLYF.

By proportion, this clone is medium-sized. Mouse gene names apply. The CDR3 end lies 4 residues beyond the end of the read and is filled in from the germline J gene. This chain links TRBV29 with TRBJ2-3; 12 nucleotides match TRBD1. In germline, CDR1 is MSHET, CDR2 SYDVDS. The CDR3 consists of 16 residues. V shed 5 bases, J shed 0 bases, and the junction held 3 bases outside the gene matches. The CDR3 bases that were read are TGTGCTAGCAGTCGGGACAGGGGGCCTAGTGCAGAA. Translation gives CASSRDRGPSAE. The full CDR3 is CASSRDRGPSAETLYF.

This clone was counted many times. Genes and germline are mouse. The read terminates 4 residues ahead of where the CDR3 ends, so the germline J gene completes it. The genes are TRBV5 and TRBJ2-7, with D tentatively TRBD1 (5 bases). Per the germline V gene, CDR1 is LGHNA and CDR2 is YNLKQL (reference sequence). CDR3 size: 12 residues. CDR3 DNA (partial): TGTGCCAGCAGCCAAGACAGGGAT. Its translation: CASSQDRD. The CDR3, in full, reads CASSQDRDEQYF.

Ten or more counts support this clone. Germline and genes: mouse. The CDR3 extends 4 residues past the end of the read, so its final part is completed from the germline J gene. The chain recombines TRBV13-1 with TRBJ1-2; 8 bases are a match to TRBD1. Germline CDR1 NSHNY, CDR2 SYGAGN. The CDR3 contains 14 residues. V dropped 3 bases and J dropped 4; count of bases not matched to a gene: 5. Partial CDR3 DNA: TGTGCCAGCAGTGGGACCGGGACAGGCTCC. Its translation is CASSGTGTGS. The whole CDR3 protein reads CASSGTGTGSDYTF.